These 23 T cell receptor beta chains originate from one sample sequenced in a study of type 1 regulatory T cells. What these receptors recognize is not known. Study results and caveats: Compared with non-Tr1 cells, Tr1 cells showed a narrower TCR repertoire.

One entry per CDR3 protein results from TCRdb running MiXCR on the reads. The sample has tens of thousands of distinct CDR3 sequences, less than 25% seen once; the top ten hold more than 7.5%. The source material was cultured type 1 regulatory T (Tr1) cells, either the whole culture or a sorted fraction (not recorded which). The receptors derive from a human donor in good health.

The count of this clonotype is one. The V and J genes are TRBV9 and TRBJ2-3, with 11 bases lining up with TRBD2. In germline, CDR1 is SGDLS, CDR2 YYNGEE. V lost 0 bases, J lost 5 bases, and 2 bases stayed unmatched. The length of the CDR3 is 15 residues. CDR3 protein: CASSVGLAGGDTQYF. For the CDR3, the DNA is TGTGCCAGCAGCGTAGGGCTAGCGGGAGGAGATACGCAGTATTTT.

The chain couples TRBV7-3 to TRBJ2-1; 13 bases match TRBD2. Germline CDR1 is SGHTA and CDR2 is FQGTGA. V was clipped by 5 bases and J by 4 bases; unmatched bases: 2. The CDR3 is 15 residues long. CDR3 coding DNA: TGTGCCAGCAGCCAGACTAGCGGGAGGTACAATGAGCAGTTCTTC. The encoded protein is CASSQTSGRYNEQFF.

This sequence joins TRBV20-1 and TRBJ2-5; the D gene is possibly TRBD2 (5 bases). The V gene's germline CDR1 is DFQATT and CDR2 SNEGSKA (reference sequence). V was clipped by 7 bases and J by 7 bases, with 13 bases between them. This CDR3 contains 11 residues. The chain's CDR3 is CSGRLTGTQYF. Here the CDR3 DNA reads TGCAGTGGGAGGCTGACGGGGACCCAGTACTTC.

The chain employs TRBV29-1 and TRBJ2-1; no clear D gene. The CDR3 length is 12 residues. Germline assignment: CDR1 SQVTM and CDR2 ANQGSEA. Between the trimmed V and J ends, which lost 6 bases and 7 bases, there was a span of 13 bases. This chain's CDR3 is CSVLARANEQFF. As DNA, the CDR3 is TGCAGCGTCTTGGCCCGGGCTAATGAGCAGTTCTTC.

This clonotype was seen just once. The V call is TRBV20-1, the J call TRBJ2-7, with D hard to call. V shed 2 bases and J shed 1 base, with 9 bases lying between them. The CDR3 sequence is 13 residues long. From germline, CDR1 is DFQATT and CDR2 SNEGSKA (reference sequence). The CDR3 protein is CSARTPSSYEQYF. As DNA, the CDR3 is TGCAGTGCTAGAACTCCTAGTTCCTACGAGCAGTACTTC.

V and J are TRBV12-3 or TRBV12-4 and TRBJ2-1; TRBD2 matches 10 bases. The CDR3 runs 15 residues. The junction had 10 bases not matched to a gene; V was cut back by 4 bases and J by 10 bases. The CDR3 DNA reads TGTGCCAGCAGTTGGAGCGGGAGGGCCGCCGGGGAGCAGTTCTTC. Amino acid sequence: CASSWSGRAAGEQFF.

This clonotype has more than one count but fewer than ten. The V gene is TRBV20-1, the J gene TRBJ2-3; weak D call: TRBD2 (5 bases). V lost 7 bases and J lost 2, with 10 bases in between. This CDR3 is 12 amino acids long. Germline V CDR1 and CDR2: DFQATT, SNEGSKA (reference sequence). For the CDR3, the DNA is TGCAGTGTCGGGATTGCCACAGATACGCAGTATTTT. It specifies CSVGIATDTQYF.

V usage is TRBV7-2 and J usage is TRBJ1-1; D ambiguous. In germline, CDR1 is SGHTA, CDR2 FQGNSA. The CDR3 consists of 11 residues. V dropped 5 bases and J dropped 9 bases, with 10 bases sitting between them. In DNA form, the CDR3 reads TGTGCCAGCAGCCCATATTCTAAAGCTTTCTTT. This sequence encodes CASSPYSKAFF. Filled out from reference TRBV7-2 and TRBJ1-1, the complete variable domain reads GAGVSQSPSNKVTEKGKDVELRCDPISGHTALYWYRQSLGQGLEFLIYFQGNSAPDKSGLPSDRFSAERTGGSVSTLTIQRTQQEDSAVYLCASSPYSKAFFGQGTRLTVV.

This clonotype was seen more than once but under ten times. The gene calls are TRBV20-1 and TRBJ2-2; 7 bases map to TRBD1. Germline V gives CDR1 DFQATT, CDR2 SNEGSKA (reference sequence). CDR3 length equals 18 residues. V dropped 0 bases and J dropped 1; count of bases not matched to a gene: 11. CDR3 in DNA: TGCAGTGCTAGAGATCGCGACAGGGCCGAATGGAACACCGGGGAGCTGTTTTTT. Translation gives CSARDRDRAEWNTGELFF.

This clonotype was picked up many times. The rearrangement joins TRBV10-3 to TRBJ2-2; TRBD1 might be the D (5 bases). This CDR3 is built from 12 residues. Trimming removed 7 bases from V and 3 bases from J, with 6 bases in between. The germline gives CDR1 ENHRY, CDR2 SYGVKD. CDR3 nucleotide sequence: TGTGCCATCAAAGGGGACACCGGGGAGCTGTTTTTT. It encodes CAIKGDTGELFF.

The chain employs TRBV9 and TRBJ2-7; 10 bases map to TRBD1. Germline trimming cut 4 bases from V and 2 bases from J; bases unmatched to any gene: 6. This CDR3 spans 15 amino acids. Per germline, CDR1 SGDLS and CDR2 YYNGEE. CDR3 region: CASSPGQGRAYEQYF. The CDR3 DNA is TGTGCCAGCAGCCCGGGACAGGGGAGGGCCTACGAGCAGTACTTC.

The V call is TRBV14, the J call TRBJ2-5; D remains ambiguous. From germline, CDR1 is SGHDN and CDR2 FVKESK. This CDR3 is 12 amino acids long. Trimming shortened V by 1 base and J by 4 bases, and 4 bases separated the two germline ends. CDR3 nucleotide sequence: TGTGCCAGCAGCCAAGGTATAGAGACCCAGTACTTC. Amino acids: CASSQGIETQYF.

This chain joins TRBV29-1 and TRBJ1-1; D gene ambiguous. The CDR3 has 13 residues. Germline V gene data show CDR1 as SQVTM and CDR2 as ANQGSEA. The germline V and J ends were trimmed by 7 bases and 4 bases, with 16 bases remaining between them. CDR3 sequence reads: CSAGHIRGTEAFF. The CDR3, as DNA: TGCAGCGCCGGCCACATAAGAGGCACTGAAGCTTTCTTT.

V and J are TRBV27 and TRBJ1-1; no reliable D call. V lost 6 bases, J lost 5 bases, and 13 bases lay in between. The CDR3 totals 13 residues. Per the germline V gene, CDR1 is MNHEY and CDR2 is SMNVEV (reference sequence). CDR3 region: CASRVGIRTEAFF. The CDR3 nucleotides are TGTGCCAGCAGGGTAGGGATTCGTACTGAAGCTTTCTTT.

The gene calls are TRBV29-1 and TRBJ2-7; 12 bases match TRBD2. CDR1 is SQVTM, CDR2 ANQGSEA, per germline. This CDR3 is 15 amino acids long. Trimming took 5 bases from V and 1 from J; bases not matched to a gene: 6. This CDR3 is CSVQPGLAGSYEQYF. The CDR3 bases are TGCAGCGTTCAACCTGGACTAGCGGGATCCTACGAGCAGTACTTC.

The chain links TRBV19 to TRBJ1-1, with D perhaps matching TRBD1 (5 bases). V was clipped by 4 bases and J by 4 bases, with 10 bases between them. From germline, CDR1 is LNHDA and CDR2 SQIVND (reference sequence). CDR3 length: 13 amino acids. The CDR3, as DNA: TGTGCCAGTAGTAGTCAGGGAACCACTGAAGCTTTCTTT. This translates into CASSSQGTTEAFF.

V is TRBV24-1 and J is TRBJ2-5; maybe TRBD2 (6 bases). The CDR3 contains 15 residues. The germline V gene has CDR1 KGHDR and CDR2 SFDVKD. With 7 bases removed from V and 1 base from J, the gap between germline ends came to 15 bases. DNA for the CDR3: TGTGCCACCAGCTCCGGGACGGGAGTCCAAGAGACCCAGTACTTC. Translation gives CATSSGTGVQETQYF.

This clonotype was detected many times. The rearrangement uses TRBV6-6 and TRBJ1-1; unclear D gene. V was pared by 6 bases and J by 10 bases, with 21 bases between. The CDR3 totals 14 residues. Per the germline V gene, CDR1 is MNHNY and CDR2 is SVGAGI (reference sequence). The CDR3 DNA reads TGTGCCAGCAGCTCCGGACGATCGGTAATGGTAGCTTTCTTT. This encodes CASSSGRSVMVAFF.

This chain connects TRBV9 to TRBJ1-1; D is perhaps TRBD1 (5 bases). Germline-derived CDR1 and CDR2 are SGDLS and YYNGEE. Trimming shortened V by 4 bases and J by 11 bases, and 21 bases separated the two germline ends. The CDR3 contains 14 residues. CDR3 in amino acids: CASSPRGAGSMAFF. In DNA, the CDR3 is TGTGCCAGCAGCCCCCGAGGGGCGGGGAGCATGGCTTTCTTT.

This clonotype was counted at least ten times. The chain is built from TRBV5-1 and TRBJ2-5, with 7 bases identical to TRBD2. Losses at the gene ends were 2 bases for V and 2 bases for J; bases not matched to a gene: 6. Germline CDR1 and CDR2: SGHRS and YFSETQ. The CDR3 spans 15 residues. The CDR3 region is CASSFGTGLQETQYF. The CDR3 DNA sequence: TGCGCCAGCAGCTTCGGGACGGGACTACAAGAGACCCAGTACTTC.

The V call is TRBV10-3, the J call TRBJ2-1; 9 bases match TRBD2. The length of the CDR3 is 14 residues. Germline assignment: CDR1 ENHRY and CDR2 SYGVKD. Unmatched junction bases numbered 3, after V lost 4 bases and J lost 5 bases. In DNA form, the CDR3 reads TGTGCCATCAGTGGGACTAGCGAGAACAATGAGCAGTTCTTC. Its translation: CAISGTSENNEQFF.

This clonotype is medium-sized within its sample. This sequence joins TRBV7-2 and TRBJ2-7; 9 bases agree with TRBD2. Trimming cost V 3 bases and J 2 bases; bases outside gene matches: 2. Germline-derived CDR1 and CDR2 are SGHTA and FQGNSA. The CDR3 has 14 residues. DNA of the CDR3: TGTGCCAGCAGCTTCGAGCGGGGGGCCTACGAGCAGTACTTC. This codes for CASSFERGAYEQYF.

V is TRBV20-1 and J is TRBJ2-7; D gene uncertain. Germline values: CDR1 DFQATT, CDR2 SNEGSKA (reference sequence). CDR3 size: 12 residues. V was shortened by 2 bases and J by 6 bases, with 11 bases between the two germline ends. The CDR3 region is CSARSTILEQYF. The CDR3 DNA follows: TGCAGTGCTAGATCGACAATCCTCGAGCAGTACTTC.